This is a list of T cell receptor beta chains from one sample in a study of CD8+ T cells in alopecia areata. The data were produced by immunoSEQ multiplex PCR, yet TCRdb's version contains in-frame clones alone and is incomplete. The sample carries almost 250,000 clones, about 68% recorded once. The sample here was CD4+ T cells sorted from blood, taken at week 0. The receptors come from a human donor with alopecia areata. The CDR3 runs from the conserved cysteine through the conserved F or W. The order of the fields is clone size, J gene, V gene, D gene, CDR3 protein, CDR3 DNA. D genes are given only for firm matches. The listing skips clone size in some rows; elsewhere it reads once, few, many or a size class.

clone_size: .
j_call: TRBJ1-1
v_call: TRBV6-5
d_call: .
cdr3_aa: CASTRGGGKAFF
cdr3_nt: TGTGCCAGCACCCGTGGAGGGGGGAAAGCTTTCTTT

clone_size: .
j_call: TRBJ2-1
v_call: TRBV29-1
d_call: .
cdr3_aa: CSARGGGNGDEQFF
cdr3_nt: TGCAGCGCTAGGGGGGGAGGCAATGGAGATGAGCAGTTCTTC

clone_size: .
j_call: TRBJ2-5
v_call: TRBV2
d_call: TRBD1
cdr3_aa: CASSPGTGYLGETQYF
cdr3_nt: TGTGCCAGCAGCCCCGGGACAGGGTATTTGGGGGAGACCCAGTACTTC

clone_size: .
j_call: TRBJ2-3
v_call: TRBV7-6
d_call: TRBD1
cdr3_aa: CASSLGGQGASDTQYF
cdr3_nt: TGTGCCAGCAGCTTAGGGGGACAGGGTGCGTCAGATACGCAGTATTTT

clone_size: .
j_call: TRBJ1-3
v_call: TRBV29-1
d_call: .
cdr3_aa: CSVTRRSSSGNTIYF
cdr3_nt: TGCAGCGTGACGCGCAGGTCGAGCTCTGGAAACACCATATATTTT

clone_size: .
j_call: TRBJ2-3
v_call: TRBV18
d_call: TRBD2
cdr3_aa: CASSRLAGSTDTQYF
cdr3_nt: TGTGCCAGCTCACGACTAGCGGGGAGCACAGATACGCAGTATTTT

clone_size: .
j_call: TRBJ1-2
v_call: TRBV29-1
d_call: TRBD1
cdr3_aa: CSVARQGHGYTF
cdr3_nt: TGCAGCGTTGCCCGACAGGGGCATGGCTACACCTTC

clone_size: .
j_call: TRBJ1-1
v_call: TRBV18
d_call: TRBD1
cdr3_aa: CASSPETGTGEAFF
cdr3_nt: TGTGCCAGCTCACCGGAAACTGGGACAGGTGAAGCTTTCTTT

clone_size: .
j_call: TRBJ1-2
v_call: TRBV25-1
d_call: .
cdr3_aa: CASSPEPPTSYGYTF
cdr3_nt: TGTGCCAGCAGTCCAGAACCCCCGACCTCCTATGGCTACACCTTC

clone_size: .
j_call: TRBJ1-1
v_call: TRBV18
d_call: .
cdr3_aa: CASSLTGALGNMNTEAFF
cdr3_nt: TGTGCCAGCTCACTAACTGGGGCGTTGGGGAACATGAACACTGAAGCTTTCTTT

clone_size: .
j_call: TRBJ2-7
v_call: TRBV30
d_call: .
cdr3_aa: CASASQSYEQYF
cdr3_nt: TGTGCCTCCGCGTCGCAGTCCTACGAGCAGTACTTC

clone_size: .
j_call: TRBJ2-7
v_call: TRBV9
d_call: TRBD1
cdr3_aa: CASSTGTGPYEQYF
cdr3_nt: TGTGCCAGCAGCACAGGGACAGGTCCCTACGAGCAGTACTTC

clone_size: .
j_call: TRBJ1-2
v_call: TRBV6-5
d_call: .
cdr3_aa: CASSYGQYYGYTF
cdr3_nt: TGTGCCAGCAGTTACGGGCAGTACTATGGCTACACCTTC

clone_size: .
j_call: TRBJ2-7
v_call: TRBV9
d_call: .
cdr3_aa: CASSVAPVSSYEQYF
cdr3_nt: TGTGCCAGCAGCGTAGCTCCGGTGAGCTCCTACGAGCAGTACTTC

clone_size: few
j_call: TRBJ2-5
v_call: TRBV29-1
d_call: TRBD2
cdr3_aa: CSAGLAGGRDQETQYF
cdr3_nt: TGCAGCGCGGGTCTAGCGGGGGGCCGGGACCAAGAGACCCAGTACTTC

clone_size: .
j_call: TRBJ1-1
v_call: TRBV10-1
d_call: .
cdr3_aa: CARIGRGNTEAFF
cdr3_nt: TGCGCCAGGATTGGGCGGGGGAACACTGAAGCTTTCTTT

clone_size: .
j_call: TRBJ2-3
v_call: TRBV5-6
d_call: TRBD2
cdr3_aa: CASSLGSGGRTDTQYF
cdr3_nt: TGTGCCAGCAGCTTAGGTAGCGGGGGCCGCACAGATACGCAGTATTTT

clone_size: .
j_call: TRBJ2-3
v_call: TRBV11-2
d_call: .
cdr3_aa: CASSLRGLDTQYF
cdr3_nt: TGTGCCAGCAGCTTGAGGGGTCTGGATACGCAGTATTTT

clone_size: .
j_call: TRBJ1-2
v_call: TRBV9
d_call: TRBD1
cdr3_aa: CASSVVTGSDGYTF
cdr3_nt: TGTGCCAGCAGCGTTGTGACAGGGAGCGACGGCTACACCTTC

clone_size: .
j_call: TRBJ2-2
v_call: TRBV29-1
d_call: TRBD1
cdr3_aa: CSAGTGWTGELFF
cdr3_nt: TGCAGCGCGGGGACAGGCTGGACCGGGGAGCTGTTTTTT

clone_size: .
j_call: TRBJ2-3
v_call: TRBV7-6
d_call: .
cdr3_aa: CASSLVQGPDTQYF
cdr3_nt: TGTGCCAGCAGCTTAGTCCAGGGGCCAGATACGCAGTATTTT

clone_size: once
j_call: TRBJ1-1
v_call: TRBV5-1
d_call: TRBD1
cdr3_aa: CASSLAEGQGTEAFF
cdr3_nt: TGCGCCAGCAGCTTGGCCGAGGGACAGGGCACTGAAGCTTTCTTT

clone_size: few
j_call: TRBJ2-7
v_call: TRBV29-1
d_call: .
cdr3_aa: CSAWTVSSYEQYF
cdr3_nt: TGCAGCGCCTGGACGGTGAGCTCCTACGAGCAGTACTTC

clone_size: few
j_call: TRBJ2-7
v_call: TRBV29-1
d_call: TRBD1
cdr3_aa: CSVRDRGDEQYF
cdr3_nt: TGCAGCGTTCGGGACAGGGGGGACGAGCAGTACTTC

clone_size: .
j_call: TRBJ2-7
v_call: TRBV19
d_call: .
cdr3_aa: CASSKRPAYEQYF
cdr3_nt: TGTGCCAGTAGTAAACGGCCTGCCTACGAGCAGTACTTC

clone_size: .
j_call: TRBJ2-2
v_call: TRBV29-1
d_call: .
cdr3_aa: CSAVRGAGTGELFF
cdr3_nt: TGCAGCGCTGTCAGGGGCGCGGGCACCGGGGAGCTGTTTTTT

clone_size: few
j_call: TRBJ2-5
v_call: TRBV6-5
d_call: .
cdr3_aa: CASRLAFQETQYF
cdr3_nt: TGTGCCAGCAGGTTGGCGTTCCAAGAGACCCAGTACTTC

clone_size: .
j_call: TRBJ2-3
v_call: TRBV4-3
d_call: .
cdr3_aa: CASSQEGPPDTQYF
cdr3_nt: TGCGCCAGCAGCCAAGAGGGGCCGCCAGATACGCAGTATTTT

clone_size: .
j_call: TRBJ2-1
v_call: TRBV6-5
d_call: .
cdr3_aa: CASSLSRGNEQFF
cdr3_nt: TGTGCCAGCAGTTTATCCCGGGGGAATGAGCAGTTCTTC

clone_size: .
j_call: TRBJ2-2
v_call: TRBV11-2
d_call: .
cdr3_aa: CASSLGRQSNTGELFF
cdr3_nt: TGTGCCAGCAGCTTAGGCCGGCAGTCGAACACCGGGGAGCTGTTTTTT

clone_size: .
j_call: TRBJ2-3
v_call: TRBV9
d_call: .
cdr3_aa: CASSVVGTAGSTQYF
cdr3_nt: TGTGCCAGCAGCGTAGTGGGGACCGCGGGAAGTACGCAGTATTTT

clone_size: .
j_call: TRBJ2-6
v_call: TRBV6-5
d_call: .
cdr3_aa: CASIGSGANVLTF
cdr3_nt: TGTGCCAGCATAGGCTCTGGGGCCAACGTCCTGACTTTC

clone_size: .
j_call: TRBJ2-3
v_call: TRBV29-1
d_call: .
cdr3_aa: CSVGVQGPDTQYF
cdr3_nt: TGCAGCGTTGGGGTACAGGGTCCGGATACGCAGTATTTT

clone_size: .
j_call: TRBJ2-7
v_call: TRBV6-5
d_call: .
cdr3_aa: CASRTGMFSYEQYF
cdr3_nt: TGTGCCAGCAGAACAGGGATGTTCTCCTACGAGCAGTACTTC

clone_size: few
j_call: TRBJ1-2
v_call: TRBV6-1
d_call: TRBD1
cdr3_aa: CASNPTGALGYGYTF
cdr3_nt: TGTGCCAGCAACCCGACAGGGGCCTTAGGATATGGCTACACCTTC

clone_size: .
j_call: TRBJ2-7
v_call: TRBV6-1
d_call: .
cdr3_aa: CASSEQTGSSYEQYF
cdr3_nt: TGTGCCAGCAGTGAACAGACAGGAAGCTCCTACGAGCAGTACTTC

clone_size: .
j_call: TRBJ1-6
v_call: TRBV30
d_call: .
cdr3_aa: CAWTDRSSYNSPLHF
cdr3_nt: TGTGCCTGGACCGACAGGAGCTCCTATAATTCACCCCTCCACTTT

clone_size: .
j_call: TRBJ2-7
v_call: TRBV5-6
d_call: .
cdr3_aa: CASSLAAGAHEQYF
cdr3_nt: TGTGCCAGCAGCTTGGCAGCAGGGGCCCACGAGCAGTACTTC

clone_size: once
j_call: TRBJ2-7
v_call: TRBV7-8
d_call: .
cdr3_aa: CASSSTYEQYF
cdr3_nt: TGTGCCAGCAGCTCAACCTACGAGCAGTACTTC

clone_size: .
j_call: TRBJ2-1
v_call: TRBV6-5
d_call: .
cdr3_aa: CASILANTYNEQFF
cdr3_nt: TGTGCCAGCATCCTAGCTAATACCTACAATGAGCAGTTCTTC

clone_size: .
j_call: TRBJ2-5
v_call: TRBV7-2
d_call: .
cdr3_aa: CASSQSPETQYF
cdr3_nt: TGTGCCAGCAGTCAATCGCCGGAGACCCAGTACTTC

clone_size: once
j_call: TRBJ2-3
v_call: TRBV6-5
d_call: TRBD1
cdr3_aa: CASAWGTGSDTQYF
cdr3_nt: TGTGCCAGCGCCTGGGGGACAGGGTCAGATACGCAGTATTTT

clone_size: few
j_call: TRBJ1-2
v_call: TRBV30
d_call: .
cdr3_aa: CAWRDPGVKGYGYTF
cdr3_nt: TGTGCCTGGAGGGATCCAGGGGTGAAAGGCTATGGCTACACCTTC

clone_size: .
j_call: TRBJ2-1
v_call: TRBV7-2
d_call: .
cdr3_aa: CASSPHGARGNEQFF
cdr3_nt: TGTGCCAGCAGCCCCCACGGGGCCCGGGGCAATGAGCAGTTCTTC

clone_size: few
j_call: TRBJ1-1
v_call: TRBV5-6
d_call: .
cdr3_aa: CASSLAGGGNTEAFF
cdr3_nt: TGTGCCAGCAGCTTGGCGGGGGGCGGCAACACTGAAGCTTTCTTT

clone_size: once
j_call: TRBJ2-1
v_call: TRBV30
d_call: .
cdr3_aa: CAWSVAGSDEQFF
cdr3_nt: TGTGCCTGGAGTGTTGCGGGAAGCGATGAGCAGTTCTTC

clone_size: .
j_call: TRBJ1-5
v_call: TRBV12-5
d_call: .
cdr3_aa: CASGPGIPFGNQPQHF
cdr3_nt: TGTGCTAGTGGTCCCGGGATCCCTTTCGGCAATCAGCCCCAGCATTTT

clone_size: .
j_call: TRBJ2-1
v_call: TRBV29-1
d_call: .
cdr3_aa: CSAMGGQNNNEQFF
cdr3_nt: TGCAGCGCCATGGGAGGACAGAACAACAATGAGCAGTTCTTC

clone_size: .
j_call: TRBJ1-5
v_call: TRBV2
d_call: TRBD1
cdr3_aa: CASSARTGSNQPQHF
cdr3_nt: TGTGCCAGCAGTGCCCGGACAGGGTCGAATCAGCCCCAGCATTTT

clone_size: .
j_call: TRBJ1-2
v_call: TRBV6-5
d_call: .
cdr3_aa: CASASSPRGGYTF
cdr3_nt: TGTGCCAGCGCGTCCTCACCGAGGGGTGGCTACACCTTC

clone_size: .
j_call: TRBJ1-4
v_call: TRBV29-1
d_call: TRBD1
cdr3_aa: CSIPQGATNEKLFF
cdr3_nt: TGCAGCATTCCACAGGGGGCAACTAATGAAAAACTGTTTTTT

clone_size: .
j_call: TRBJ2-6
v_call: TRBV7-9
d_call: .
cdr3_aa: CASDDPGANVLTF
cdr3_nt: TGTGCCAGCGATGACCCTGGGGCCAACGTCCTGACTTTC

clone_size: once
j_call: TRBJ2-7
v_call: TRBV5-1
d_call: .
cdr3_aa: CASSRGLADEQYF
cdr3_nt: TGCGCCAGCAGCCGGGGACTTGCTGACGAGCAGTACTTC

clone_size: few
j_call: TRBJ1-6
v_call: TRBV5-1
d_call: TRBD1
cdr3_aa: CASSLGQGSNSPLHF
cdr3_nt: TGCGCCAGCAGCTTGGGACAGGGGAGCAATTCACCCCTCCACTTT